This entry lists 5 T cell receptor beta chains sequenced from one sample in a study of T cells in Graves' hyperthyroidism and ophthalmopathy. The source material, RNA transcripts, was used to amplify TCR beta CDR3 regions. TCR CDR3 underwent first-round RT-PCR with the HTBI primer set. MiXCR, run by TCRdb on the multiplex PCR reads, gives a single entry per CDR3 protein. The repertoire has tens of thousands of distinct CDR3 sequences, around half of them found once; the top ten carry about a tenth. The sample consisted of blood. The receptor set was obtained from a woman between 50 and 59 years old with Graves' ophthalmopathy.

For this clonotype: One end of the junction fails to match germline, which may point to a read error. CDR3 DNA sequence: TGTGTCACCAGAGATGGGCATTCCTACGAGCAGTACTTC. Translated, it gives CVTRDGHSYEQYF. J is TRBJ2-7 and V is TRBV24-1; D is undetermined. Per the germline V gene, CDR1 is KGHDR and CDR2 is SFDVKD. The CDR3 sequence is 13 residues long.

This clonotype turned up a few times. V usage is TRBV12-1 and J usage is TRBJ2-3; TRBD1, the table's D call, lacks a check against the DNA. TRBV12-1 is classified as a pseudogene. The CDR3 contains 17 residues. CDR3 protein: CASSSPAPGQGSDTQYF. In nucleotides, the CDR3 is TGTGCCAGCAGCTCCCCGGCGCCGGGACAGGGATCAGATACGCAGTATTTT.

V gene TRBV7-4 combines with J gene TRBJ2-1; 10 bases are shared with TRBD1. V was pared by 5 bases and J by 3 bases, with 10 bases of the junction left unmatched. In germline, CDR1 is SGHVT, CDR2 SQSDAQ. CDR3 length equals 17 residues. For the CDR3, the DNA is TGTGCCAGCAGCCGACCCCGGGACAGGGGTCTCTACAATGAGCAGTTCTTC. Translating gives CASSRPRDRGLYNEQFF.

This clonotype came up many times. The rearrangement joins TRBV9 to TRBJ1-2; 11 positions match TRBD1. This CDR3 is built from 16 residues. With V trimmed by 4 bases and J by 4 bases, 9 bases remained unmatched. Germline V gene sequence: CDR1 SGDLS, CDR2 YYNGEE. CDR3 coding DNA: TGTGCCAGCAGCACCTGGACAGGGGGCGGCGGCTATGGCTACACCTTC. It is translated as CASSTWTGGGGYGYTF.

This clonotype has at least ten counts. V usage is TRBV7-2 and J usage is TRBJ2-2; weak D call: TRBD2 (6 bases). CDR3 size: 15 residues. V shed 3 bases and J shed 0 bases, with 8 bases lying between them. Germline values: CDR1 SGHTA, CDR2 FQGNSA. CDR3 sequence (DNA): TGTGCCAGCAGCTTTGCGGGACCGAACACCGGGGAGCTGTTTTTT. This encodes CASSFAGPNTGELFF.